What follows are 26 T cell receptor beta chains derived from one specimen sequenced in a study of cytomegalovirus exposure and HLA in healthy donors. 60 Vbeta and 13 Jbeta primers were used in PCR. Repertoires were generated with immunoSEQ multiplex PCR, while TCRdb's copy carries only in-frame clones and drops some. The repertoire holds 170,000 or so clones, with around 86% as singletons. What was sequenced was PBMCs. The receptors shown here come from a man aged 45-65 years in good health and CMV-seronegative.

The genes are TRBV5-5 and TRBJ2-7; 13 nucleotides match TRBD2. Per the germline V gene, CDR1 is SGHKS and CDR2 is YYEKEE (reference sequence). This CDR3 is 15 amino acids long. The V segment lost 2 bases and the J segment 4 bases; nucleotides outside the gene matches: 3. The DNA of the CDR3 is TGTGCCAGCAGCTTCGGGACTAGCGGGGCTTACGAGCAGTACTTC. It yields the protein CASSFGTSGAYEQYF.

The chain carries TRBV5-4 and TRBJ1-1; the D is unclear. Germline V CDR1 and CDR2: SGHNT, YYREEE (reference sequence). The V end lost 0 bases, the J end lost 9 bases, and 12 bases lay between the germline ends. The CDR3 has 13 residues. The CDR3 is CASSLAPSEKAFF. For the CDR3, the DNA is TGTGCCAGCAGCTTGGCCCCCAGTGAAAAAGCTTTCTTT.

The CDR3 loop reads CASSLEAGVTYNEQFF. The CDR3 nucleotides read TGTGCCAGCAGCTTAGAGGCGGGGGTTACCTACAATGAGCAGTTCTTC. The chain combines TRBV11-1 with TRBJ2-1, with TRBD2 matching 7 bases. Germline V gives CDR1 SGHAT, CDR2 FQDESV (reference sequence). This CDR3 is built from 16 residues. Losses at the gene ends were 1 base for V and 2 bases for J; bases not matched to a gene: 5.

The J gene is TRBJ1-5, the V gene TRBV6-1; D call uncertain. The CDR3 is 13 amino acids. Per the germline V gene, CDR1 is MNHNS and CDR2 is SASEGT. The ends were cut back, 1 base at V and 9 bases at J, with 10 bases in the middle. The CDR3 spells CASSEEGAGPQHF. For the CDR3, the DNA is TGTGCCAGCAGTGAAGAGGGTGCGGGGCCCCAGCATTTT.

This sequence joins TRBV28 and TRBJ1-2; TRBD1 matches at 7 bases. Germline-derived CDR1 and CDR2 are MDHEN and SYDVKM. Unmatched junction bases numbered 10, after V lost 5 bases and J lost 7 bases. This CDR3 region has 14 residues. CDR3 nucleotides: TGTGCCAGCAGTCTATCCGACAGGGTAGGTGGCTACACCTTC. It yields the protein CASSLSDRVGGYTF.

CDR3 nucleotides: TGCAGTGGCCGGGGAGGCGAGACCCAGTACTTC. It translates to CSGRGGETQYF. V is TRBV20-1 and J is TRBJ2-5; maybe TRBD2 (6 bases). From germline, CDR1 is DFQATT and CDR2 SNEGSKA (reference sequence). The CDR3 has 11 amino acids. V shed 7 bases and J shed 5 bases, with 11 bases lying between them.

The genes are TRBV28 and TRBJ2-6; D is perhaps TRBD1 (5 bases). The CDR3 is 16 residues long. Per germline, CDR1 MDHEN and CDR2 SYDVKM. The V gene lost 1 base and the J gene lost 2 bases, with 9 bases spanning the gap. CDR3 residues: CASSLSARAGANVLTF. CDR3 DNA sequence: TGTGCCAGCAGTTTATCTGCCAGGGCTGGGGCCAACGTCCTGACTTTC. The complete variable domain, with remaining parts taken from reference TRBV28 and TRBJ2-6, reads DVKVTQSSRYLVKRTGEKVFLECVQDMDHENMFWYRQDPGLGLRLIYFSYDVKMKEKGDIPEGYSVSREKKERFSLILESASTNQTSMYLCASSLSARAGANVLTFGAGSRLTVL.

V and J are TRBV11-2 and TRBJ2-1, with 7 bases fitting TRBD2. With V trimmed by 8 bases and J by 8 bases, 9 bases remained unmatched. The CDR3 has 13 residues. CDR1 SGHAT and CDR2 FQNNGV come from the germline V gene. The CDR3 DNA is TGTGCCAGCCACCGGGGAGGGCGGGATGAGCAGTTCTTC. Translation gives CASHRGGRDEQFF.

Written as DNA, the CDR3 is TGTGCCAGCAGTTCGGGGTGGAGGAACGCAGATACGCAGTATTTT. Its protein is CASSSGWRNADTQYF. The chain recombines TRBV5-4 with TRBJ2-3; maybe TRBD2 (5 bases). CDR3 length equals 15 residues. Germline V CDR1 and CDR2: SGHNT, YYREEE (reference sequence). The V end lost 5 bases, the J end lost 4 bases, and 17 bases lay between the germline ends.

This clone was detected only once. The CDR3 DNA reads as TGTGCCAGCAGCCAGTGGCAGGGGGGTTTTGGTGAGCAGTTCTTC. It translates to CASSQWQGGFGEQFF. The chain carries TRBV5-8 and TRBJ2-1; D may be TRBD1 (7 bases). From germline, CDR1 is SGHTS and CDR2 YDEGEE. The CDR3 runs to 15 residues. Between the trimmed V and J ends, which lost 4 bases and 9 bases, there was a span of 20 bases.

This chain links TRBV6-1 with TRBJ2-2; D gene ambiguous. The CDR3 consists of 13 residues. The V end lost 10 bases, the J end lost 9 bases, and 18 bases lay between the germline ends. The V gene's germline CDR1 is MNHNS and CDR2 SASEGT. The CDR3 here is CANARLESRELFF. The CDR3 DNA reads TGTGCCAACGCACGCCTAGAATCCAGGGAGCTGTTTTTT.

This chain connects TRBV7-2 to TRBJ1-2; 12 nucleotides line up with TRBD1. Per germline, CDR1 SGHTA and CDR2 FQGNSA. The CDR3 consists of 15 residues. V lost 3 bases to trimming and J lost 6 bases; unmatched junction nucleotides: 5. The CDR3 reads CASSLSGQGANGYTF. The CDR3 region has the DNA TGTGCCAGCAGCTTGTCGGGACAGGGGGCGAATGGCTACACCTTC. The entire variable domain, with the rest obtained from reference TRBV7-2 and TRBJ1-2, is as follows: GAGVSQSPSNKVTEKGKDVELRCDPISGHTALYWYRQSLGQGLEFLIYFQGNSAPDKSGLPSDRFSAERTGGSVSTLTIQRTQQEDSAVYLCASSLSGQGANGYTFGSGTRLTVV.

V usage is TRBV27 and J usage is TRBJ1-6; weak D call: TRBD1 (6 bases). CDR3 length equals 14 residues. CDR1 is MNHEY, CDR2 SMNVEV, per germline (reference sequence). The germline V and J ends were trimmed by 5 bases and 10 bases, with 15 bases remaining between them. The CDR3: CASSPLGGKSPLHF. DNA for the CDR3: TGTGCCAGCAGTCCTCTTGGGGGCAAATCACCCCTCCACTTT.

CDR3 coding DNA: TGCGCCAGCAGCCAAACAGTGCTCTCCTACAATGAGCAGTTCTTC. Its protein product is CASSQTVLSYNEQFF. The chain carries TRBV4-1 and TRBJ2-1; D unresolved. Trimming removed 2 bases at V and 0 bases at J, with 8 bases between. The germline V gene encodes CDR1 MGHRA and CDR2 YSYEKL. This CDR3 spans 15 amino acids.

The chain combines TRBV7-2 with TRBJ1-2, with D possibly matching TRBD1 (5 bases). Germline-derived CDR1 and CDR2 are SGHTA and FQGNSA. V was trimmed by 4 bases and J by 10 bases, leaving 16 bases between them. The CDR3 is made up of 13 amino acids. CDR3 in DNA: TGTGCCAGCAGCTCCCCACAGGTTAAGGACTACACCTTC. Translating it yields CASSSPQVKDYTF.

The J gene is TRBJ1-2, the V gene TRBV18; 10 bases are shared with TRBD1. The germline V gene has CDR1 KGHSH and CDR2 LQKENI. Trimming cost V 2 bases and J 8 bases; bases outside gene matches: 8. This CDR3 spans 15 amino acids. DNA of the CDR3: TGTGCCAGCTCACCATCTCGACAGGGGGCGAGGGGCTACACCTTC. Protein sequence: CASSPSRQGARGYTF.

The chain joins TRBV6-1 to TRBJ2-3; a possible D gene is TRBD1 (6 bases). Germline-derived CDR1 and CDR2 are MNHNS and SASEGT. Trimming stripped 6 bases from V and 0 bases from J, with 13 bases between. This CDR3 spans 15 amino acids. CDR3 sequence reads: CASSGSRGSTDTQYF. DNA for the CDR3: TGTGCCAGCAGCGGATCGAGGGGGAGCACAGATACGCAGTATTTT.

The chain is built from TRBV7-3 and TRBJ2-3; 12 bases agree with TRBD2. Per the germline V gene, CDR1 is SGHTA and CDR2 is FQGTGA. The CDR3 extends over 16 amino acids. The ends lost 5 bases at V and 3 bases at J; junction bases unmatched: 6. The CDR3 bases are TGTGCCAGCAGCCCCGGAGGACTAGCGGGAACAGATACGCAGTATTTT. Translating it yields CASSPGGLAGTDTQYF.

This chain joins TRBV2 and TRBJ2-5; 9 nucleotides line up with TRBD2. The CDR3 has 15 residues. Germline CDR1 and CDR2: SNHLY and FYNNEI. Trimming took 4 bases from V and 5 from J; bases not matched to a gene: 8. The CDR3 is CASSGVAGAGETQYF. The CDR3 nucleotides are TGTGCCAGCAGTGGAGTAGCGGGGGCGGGGGAGACCCAGTACTTC.

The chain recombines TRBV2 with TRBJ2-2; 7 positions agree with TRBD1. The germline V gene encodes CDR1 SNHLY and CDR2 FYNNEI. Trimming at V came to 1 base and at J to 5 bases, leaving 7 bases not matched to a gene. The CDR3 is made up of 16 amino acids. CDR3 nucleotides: TGTGCCAGCAGTGAAGAGGGGGCAGTGAGGACCGGGGAGCTGTTTTTT. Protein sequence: CASSEEGAVRTGELFF.

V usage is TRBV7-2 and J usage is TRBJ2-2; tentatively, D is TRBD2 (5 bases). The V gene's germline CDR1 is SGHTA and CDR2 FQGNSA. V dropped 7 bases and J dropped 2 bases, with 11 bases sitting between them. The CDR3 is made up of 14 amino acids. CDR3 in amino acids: CASTRLPNTGELFF. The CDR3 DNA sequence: TGTGCCAGCACTCGACTACCTAACACCGGGGAGCTGTTTTTT.

This chain's CDR3 is CASSPRGIGELFF. CDR3 DNA sequence: TGTGCCAGCAGCCCCCGGGGGATCGGGGAGCTGTTTTTT. The chain couples TRBV7-3 to TRBJ2-2; D might be TRBD2 (6 bases). Germline CDR1 reads SGHTA; CDR2 reads FQGTGA. V gave up 5 bases and J gave up 7 bases, with 11 bases separating them. The length of the CDR3 is 13 residues. The variable domain in full, with the rest retrieved from reference TRBV7-3 and TRBJ2-2, is GAGVSQTPSNKVTEKGKYVELRCDPISGHTALYWYRQSLGQGPEFLIYFQGTGAADDSGLPNDRFFAVRPEGSVSTLKIQRTERGDSAVYLCASSPRGIGELFFGEGSRLTVL.

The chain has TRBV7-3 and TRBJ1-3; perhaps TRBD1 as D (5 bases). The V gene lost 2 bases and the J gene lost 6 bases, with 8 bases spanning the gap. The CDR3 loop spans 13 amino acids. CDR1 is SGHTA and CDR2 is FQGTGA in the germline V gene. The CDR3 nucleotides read TGTGCCAGCAGCTTAGGCAGGGAAAACACCATATATTTT. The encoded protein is CASSLGRENTIYF.

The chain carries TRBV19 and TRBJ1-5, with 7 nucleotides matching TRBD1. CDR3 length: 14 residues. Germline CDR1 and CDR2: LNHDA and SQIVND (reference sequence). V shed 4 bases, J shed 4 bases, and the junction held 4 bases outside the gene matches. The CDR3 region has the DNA TGTGCCAGTAGTACGTCCAGGGGGAATCAGCCCCAGCATTTT. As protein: CASSTSRGNQPQHF.

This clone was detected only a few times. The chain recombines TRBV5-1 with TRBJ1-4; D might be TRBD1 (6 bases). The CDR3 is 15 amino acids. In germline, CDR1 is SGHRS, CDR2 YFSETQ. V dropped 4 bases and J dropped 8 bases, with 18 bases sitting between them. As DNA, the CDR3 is TGCGCCAGCAGCCAAGTAGGGGGAATTCGGGAAAAACTGTTTTTT. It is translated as CASSQVGGIREKLFF.

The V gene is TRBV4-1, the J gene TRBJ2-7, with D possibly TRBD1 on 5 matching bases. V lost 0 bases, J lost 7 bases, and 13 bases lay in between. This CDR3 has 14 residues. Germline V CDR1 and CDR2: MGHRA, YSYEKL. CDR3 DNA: TGCGCCAGCAGCCAAGAATGGGGCATCAAGGAGCAGTACTTC. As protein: CASSQEWGIKEQYF.